One sample yielded the 19 T cell receptor beta chains listed below, sequenced in a study of shared clonotypes between healthy human individuals. The table came from immunoSEQ multiplex PCR; TCRdb's copy has only in-frame clones and leaves some out. Here the sample spans fewer than 350,000 clones, roughly 91% being singletons. What was sequenced was memory CD8+ T cells sorted from blood. The sample's subset: CD45RO+ cells pooled with CCR7-negative TemRA cells. Receptors were obtained from a man aged 18 to 30 in good health.

The chain joins TRBV7-9 to TRBJ2-3, with 9 bases that match TRBD2. V lost 3 bases to trimming and J lost 1 base; unmatched junction nucleotides: 2. CDR3 size: 15 residues. In germline, CDR1 is SEHNR, CDR2 FQNEAQ (reference sequence). The chain's CDR3 is CASSFSGGRTDTQYF. CDR3 nucleotides: TGTGCCAGCAGCTTCAGCGGGGGGCGCACAGATACGCAGTATTTT.

The chain employs TRBV10-2 and TRBJ2-7; 11 nucleotides line up with TRBD2. Per the germline V gene, CDR1 is WSHSY and CDR2 is SAAADI. The J segment lost 1 base and the V segment lost 1 base, leaving 3 bases of the junction unmatched. The CDR3 has 16 amino acids. CDR3 residues: CASSELTSGTSYEQYF. The CDR3, as DNA: TGCGCCAGCAGTGAGTTGACTAGCGGGACTTCCTACGAGCAGTACTTC.

To note about this clone: The same CDR3 is also encoded by other DNA sequences in this sample. The chain couples TRBV29-1 to TRBJ2-2; D unresolved. V was pared by 7 bases and J by 4 bases, with 7 bases between. CDR3 length: 11 amino acids. Germline CDR1 and CDR2: SQVTM and ANQGSEA. The chain's CDR3 is CSALGTGELFF. The CDR3 coding sequence is TGCAGCGCTCTCGGCACCGGGGAGCTGTTTTTT.

The CDR3 DNA reads as TGTGCCAGCAGCGGGGACACTTCCGGGAACACCATATATTTT. Protein: CASSGDTSGNTIYF. The V and J genes are TRBV5-4 and TRBJ1-3; D is possibly TRBD1 (6 bases). This CDR3 comprises 14 residues. V was cut by 4 bases and J by 7 bases, with 15 bases left in between. CDR1 and CDR2 from the germline V gene are SGHNT and YYREEE (reference sequence).

The genes are TRBV9 and TRBJ2-7; D remains unclear. From germline, CDR1 is SGDLS and CDR2 YYNGEE. The V gene lost 4 bases and the J gene lost 7 bases, with 9 bases spanning the gap. There are 11 residues in the CDR3. CDR3 nucleotide sequence: TGTGCCAGCAGCTCCGGGTGGGAGCAGTACTTC. Translating gives CASSSGWEQYF.

The V and J genes are TRBV4-3 and TRBJ2-7; D remains unclear. Germline V gene data show CDR1 as LGHNA and CDR2 as YSLEER. V was trimmed by 0 bases and J by 3 bases, leaving 12 bases between them. The CDR3 loop spans 15 amino acids. The CDR3 bases are TGCGCCAGCAGCCAAGACCTGGGCGGAGTCTACGAGCAGTACTTC. Its translation: CASSQDLGGVYEQYF.

This clone showed up many times. The gene calls are TRBV15 and TRBJ1-2; tentative D call: TRBD1 (6 bases). The CDR3 is 15 residues long. V was clipped by 0 bases and J by 5 bases, with 13 bases between them. Germline CDR1 LNHNV, CDR2 YYDKDF (reference sequence). The CDR3 nucleotides read TGTGCCACCAGCAGAGAGACCGGGACACTTTATGGCTACACCTTC. Its protein is CATSRETGTLYGYTF.

The chain recombines TRBV5-6 with TRBJ1-2; no clear D. Per germline, CDR1 SGHDT and CDR2 YYEEEE. Deletions cut 5 bases from V and 4 bases from J, with 21 bases between. The length of the CDR3 is 16 residues. The DNA for the CDR3 is TGTGCCAGCAGTATCCTGGGAGAGGTTCGCTCCTATGGCTACACCTTC. Protein product: CASSILGEVRSYGYTF.

Only one count was recorded for this clone. The V and J genes are TRBV6-6 and TRBJ2-7, with D unclear. Germline V gene lookup returns CDR1 MNHNY and CDR2 SVGAGI (reference sequence). Trimming removed 4 bases from V and 0 bases from J, with 13 bases in between. The CDR3 length is 15 residues. In DNA form, the CDR3 reads TGTGCCAGCAGTTTTATCTGGCCGGCCTCCTACGAGCAGTACTTC. Its translation: CASSFIWPASYEQYF.

The genes are TRBV19 and TRBJ2-1; TRBD2 agrees at 9 bases. The CDR3 contains 15 residues. Germline values: CDR1 LNHDA, CDR2 SQIVND (reference sequence). V lost 4 bases to trimming and J lost 4 bases; unmatched junction nucleotides: 5. CDR3 sequence (DNA): TGTGCCAGTAGTAGCCTAGCGGGACTGTACAATGAGCAGTTCTTC. Its translation: CASSSLAGLYNEQFF.

This clone turned up a few times. The rearrangement links TRBV28 to TRBJ1-1; D is perhaps TRBD1 (6 bases). The germline V gene has CDR1 MDHEN and CDR2 SYDVKM. Trimming removed 4 bases at V and 8 bases at J, with 11 bases between. This CDR3 spans 12 amino acids. Here the CDR3 reads CASSSGQLEAFF. The CDR3 nucleotides are TGTGCCAGCAGTTCTGGACAGCTAGAAGCTTTCTTT.

This chain joins TRBV4-3 and TRBJ2-3, with D uncertain. The CDR3 contains 13 residues. The V gene lost 0 bases and the J gene lost 5 bases, with 6 bases spanning the gap. Germline assignment: CDR1 LGHNA and CDR2 YSLEER. Written as DNA, the CDR3 is TGCGCCAGCAGCCAAGACGATGAAGATACGCAGTATTTT. Amino acid sequence: CASSQDDEDTQYF.

The rearrangement uses TRBV2 and TRBJ2-7; D might be TRBD1 (5 bases). Between the trimmed V and J ends, which lost 3 bases and 0 bases, there was a span of 12 bases. This CDR3 region has 15 residues. CDR1 is SNHLY, CDR2 FYNNEI, per germline. The CDR3 spells CASSERQFGSYEQYF. CDR3 bases: TGTGCCAGCAGTGAGAGACAGTTCGGCTCCTACGAGCAGTACTTC.

The CDR3 DNA follows: TGTGCCAGCAGTTATAGCGGGGAGTGGGACGAGCAGTACTTC. Its translation: CASSYSGEWDEQYF. This chain joins TRBV6-5 and TRBJ2-7; 8 nucleotides line up with TRBD2. With V trimmed by 3 bases and J by 5 bases, 6 bases remained unmatched. The CDR3 is 14 amino acids. Germline loops: CDR1 MNHEY, CDR2 SVGAGI.

About this clone: The sample carries other DNA sequences with the same CDR3. The chain carries TRBV5-4 and TRBJ2-3; D gene uncertain. This CDR3 is built from 12 residues. The V and J ends lost 2 bases and 2 bases respectively, with 3 bases between them. Germline V lookup: CDR1 SGHNT, CDR2 YYREEE (reference sequence). CDR3: CASSLSTDTQYF. DNA for the CDR3: TGTGCCAGCAGCTTATCCACAGATACGCAGTATTTT. Together with reference TRBV5-4 and TRBJ2-3, the CDR3 gives the full variable domain: ETGVTQSPTHLIKTRGQQVTLRCSSQSGHNTVSWYQQALGQGPQFIFQYYREEENGRGNFPPRFSGLQFPNYSSELNVNALELDDSALYLCASSLSTDTQYFGPGTRLTVL.

The V gene is TRBV30, the J gene TRBJ1-3; 9 bases agree with TRBD1. There are 14 residues in the CDR3. Germline V lookup: CDR1 GTSNPN, CDR2 SVGIG (reference sequence). V was clipped by 6 bases and J by 3 bases; unmatched bases: 6. CDR3 nucleotide sequence: TGTGCCTGCTCTGACAGGGGGTATGGAAACACCATATATTTT. This codes for CACSDRGYGNTIYF.

This clone was recorded a few times. This chain connects TRBV7-9 to TRBJ1-1; no firm D call. Germline values: CDR1 SEHNR, CDR2 FQNEAQ (reference sequence). V was clipped by 3 bases and J by 0 bases, with 5 bases between them. This CDR3 is built from 13 residues. CDR3 amino acids: CASSLDMNTEAFF. The CDR3 region has the DNA TGTGCCAGCAGCTTGGATATGAACACTGAAGCTTTCTTT.

V usage is TRBV5-4 and J usage is TRBJ2-7; 14 bases are shared with TRBD2. CDR3 length: 20 residues. The junction had 17 bases not matched to a gene; V was cut back by 4 bases and J by 2 bases. The germline CDR1 and CDR2 sequences are SGHNT and YYREEE (reference sequence). The CDR3 DNA reads TGTGCCAGCAGCCCGATAGGGGGACTAGCGGGAGTTCAGGGGCCCTACGAGCAGTACTTC. As protein: CASSPIGGLAGVQGPYEQYF. The full variable domain, completed using reference TRBV5-4 and TRBJ2-7, is ETGVTQSPTHLIKTRGQQVTLRCSSQSGHNTVSWYQQALGQGPQFIFQYYREEENGRGNFPPRFSGLQFPNYSSELNVNALELDDSALYLCASSPIGGLAGVQGPYEQYFGPGTRLTVT.

The chain joins TRBV30 to TRBJ1-4; D is unresolved. Trimming took off 2 bases at V and 8 bases at J, with 6 bases between the two ends. CDR3 size: 11 residues. In germline, CDR1 is GTSNPN, CDR2 SVGIG (reference sequence). The CDR3 sequence: CAWSFGEKLFF. The CDR3 nucleotides read TGTGCCTGGAGTTTTGGGGAAAAACTGTTTTTT.